The rows below give T cell receptor beta chains drawn from one sample of a study of metastatic and nonmetastatic thyroid tumors. Using MiXCR, TCRdb re-called clones from the PCR reads. The sample lists approximately 4,000 clones, around 30% seen once, with around 16% in the top ten. The sample consisted of adjacent normal tissue. The receptor source for this set is a male donor with papillary thyroid cancer or a benign thyroid nodule (not recorded which). Some clones in this sample may be carry-over from other donors' samples. Each CDR3 is given with its conserved first and last residue. Each record gives: J gene, V gene, CDR3 protein.

>TRBJ1-1|TRBV7-2
CASSLGASVAEAFF
>TRBJ1-2|TRBV20-1
CSAPTGSTNYGYTF
>TRBJ1-1|TRBV6-9
CASKRQVDTEAFF
>TRBJ1-5|TRBV12-3/TRBV12-4
CASTRTGNNQPQHF
>TRBJ1-6|TRBV28
CANSAGQSNSPLHF
>TRBJ1-5|TRBV6-5
CASSYRYSNQPQHF
>TRBJ2-3|TRBV6-5
CASSLAGGTDTQYF
>TRBJ2-3|TRBV27
CASSHLDKITDTQYF
>TRBJ1-5|TRBV7-8
CASSAKPRDRVNQPQHF
>TRBJ2-7|TRBV28
CASSFEGRSEQYF
>TRBJ1-1|TRBV28
CASSETGEGTEAFF
>TRBJ1-2|TRBV11-2
CASSLGRQGAQVAGYTF
>TRBJ2-7|TRBV6-1
CATRTSGSHEQYF
>TRBJ1-6|TRBV6-6
CASSYVRDNSPLHF
>TRBJ2-3|TRBV27
CASGQTSTDTQYF
>TRBJ2-5|TRBV5-1
CASSLQGAETQYF
>TRBJ2-1|TRBV10-3
CAISDRNRPTSGAPFEQFF
>TRBJ2-7|TRBV28
CASITGGKISYEQYF
>TRBJ1-2|TRBV29-1
CSGRTGVHGYTF
>TRBJ2-7|TRBV28
CASIPGSSSYEQYF
>TRBJ1-2|TRBV6-1
CASSEGGAAGYTF
>TRBJ2-7|TRBV6-1
CASSERGRSYEQYF
>TRBJ2-3|TRBV7-9
CASSLAQGRDTQYF
>TRBJ1-2|TRBV19
CASIPQPGRDYGYTF